The 32 T cell receptor beta chains given below trace back to one sample, sequenced in a study of T-cell reconstitution after alpha-beta-depleted transplantation in children. During its preparation, the TCRbeta library received unique molecular identifiers. MiXCR, run by TCRdb on the PCR reads, gives a single entry per CDR3 protein. The sample lists 450,000 to 600,000 distinct CDR3 sequences, over 10% seen once, with around 2.2% in the top ten. Sequenced here: PBMCs, mostly from graft donor cells, sampled 360 days after TCRalphabeta/CD19-depleted stem cell transplant. The origin of the receptors is a male patient younger than 18 who had a stem cell transplant for acute myeloid leukemia, so the T cells may come from the graft donor.

CDR3 residues: CSARLAGGGYNEQFF. CDR3 nucleotide sequence: TGCAGTGCTAGACTAGCGGGAGGGGGTTACAATGAGCAGTTCTTC. The genes are TRBV20-1 and TRBJ2-1; 12 positions agree with TRBD2. With V trimmed by 2 bases and J by 4 bases, 3 bases remained unmatched. The germline gives CDR1 DFQATT, CDR2 SNEGSKA (reference sequence). The CDR3 consists of 15 residues.

The chain employs TRBV28 and TRBJ1-1; possibly TRBD1 for D (5 bases). This CDR3 contains 16 residues. V shed 1 base and J shed 2 bases, with 14 bases lying between them. CDR1 MDHEN and CDR2 SYDVKM come from the germline V gene. CDR3 nucleotide sequence: TGTGCCAGCAGTTTATCCCCCCCGGGGGGAAACACTGAAGCTTTCTTT. Protein sequence: CASSLSPPGGNTEAFF.

This clonotype has just a few counts. V is TRBV7-6 and J is TRBJ2-1; tentatively, D is TRBD1 (6 bases). V lost 5 bases and J 0 bases, leaving 17 bases between the germline ends. The CDR3 sequence is 17 residues long. The V gene's germline CDR1 is SGHVS and CDR2 FNYEAQ. The CDR3, as DNA: TGTGCCAGCAGCCCTCCAGGACAGAAGAGCTCCTACAATGAGCAGTTCTTC. Translation: CASSPPGQKSSYNEQFF. The full variable domain, completed using reference TRBV7-6 and TRBJ2-1, is GAGVSQSPRYKVTKRGQDVALRCDPISGHVSLYWYRQALGQGPEFLTYFNYEAQQDKSGLPNDRFSAERPEGSISTLTIQRTEQRDSAMYRCASSPPGQKSSYNEQFFGPGTRLTVL.

The J gene is TRBJ2-1, the V gene TRBV7-2; tentatively, D is TRBD1 (5 bases). Germline values: CDR1 SGHTA, CDR2 FQGNSA. CDR3 length equals 15 residues. Trimming stripped 2 bases from V and 2 bases from J, with 10 bases between. CDR3 loop: CASSLFRATYNEQFF. The CDR3 region has the DNA TGTGCCAGCAGCTTATTCAGGGCGACCTACAATGAGCAGTTCTTC.

The chain joins TRBV4-3 to TRBJ2-3; possibly TRBD1 for D (6 bases). Germline V gene data show CDR1 as LGHNA and CDR2 as YSLEER. This CDR3 has 17 residues. The V end was cut by 0 bases, the J end by 0 bases, with 13 bases between. The CDR3 sequence is CASSQDRGQLSTDTQYF. For the CDR3, the DNA is TGCGCCAGCAGCCAAGATCGAGGACAGCTTAGCACAGATACGCAGTATTTT.

The V and J genes are TRBV18 and TRBJ2-6, with 7 nucleotides matching TRBD2. Germline CDR1 reads KGHSH; CDR2 reads LQKENI. This CDR3 comprises 14 residues. J gave up 5 bases and V 4 bases, and 2 bases lay outside the gene matches. The CDR3: CASSLGGWANVLTF. The CDR3 DNA is TGTGCCAGCTCACTCGGGGGGTGGGCCAACGTCCTGACTTTC.

The J gene is TRBJ2-7, the V gene TRBV25-1; weak D call: TRBD1 (5 bases). Germline assignment: CDR1 MGHDK and CDR2 SYGVNS. CDR3 length equals 17 residues. The V gene lost 5 bases and the J gene lost 2 bases, with 22 bases spanning the gap. CDR3 nucleotides: TGTGCCAGCAGTTCACCCCTCACAAGGGGCCCACCCTACGAGCAGTACTTC. Protein sequence: CASSSPLTRGPPYEQYF.

The chain combines TRBV10-3 with TRBJ2-3; TRBD2 matches 9 bases. The germline CDR1 and CDR2 sequences are ENHRY and SYGVKD. CDR3 length: 15 residues. The V and J ends lost 4 bases and 6 bases, in that order; junction bases with no gene match: 8. CDR3 sequence: CAISGIAGAADTQYF. CDR3 nucleotides: TGTGCCATCAGTGGTATAGCGGGAGCAGCCGATACGCAGTATTTT.

With regard to this clonotype: Given a much more abundant clone one base away, this may be a read error. The V gene is TRBV20-1, the J gene TRBJ2-7; a possible D gene is TRBD2 (5 bases). The CDR3 loop spans 14 amino acids. Germline V lookup: CDR1 DFQATT, CDR2 SNEGSKA (reference sequence). The V gene lost 7 bases and the J gene lost 0 bases, with 16 bases spanning the gap. Here the CDR3 reads CSGGSPGSSYEQYF. DNA of the CDR3: TGCAGTGGTGGGTCTCCGGGGAGCTCCTACGAGCAGTACTTC.

This clonotype was detected only a few times. This chain connects TRBV12-3 or TRBV12-4 to TRBJ2-1, with 8 bases matching TRBD2. The length of the CDR3 is 14 residues. Germline trimming cut 5 bases from V and 6 bases from J; bases unmatched to any gene: 6. CDR3 in amino acids: CASSAGGAANEQFF. The CDR3 DNA reads as TGTGCCAGCAGTGCGGGGGGAGCCGCCAATGAGCAGTTCTTC.

In the case of this clonotype: A much larger clone lies one base from this, so it may be a read error. J is TRBJ2-7 and V is TRBV29-1, with TRBD1 matching over 8 bases. V trimming: 6 bases; J trimming: 0 bases; junction bases outside the gene matches: 10. Germline V gene sequence: CDR1 SQVTM, CDR2 ANQGSEA. The length of the CDR3 is 15 residues. CDR3 region: CSVRDLDRASYEQYF. CDR3 sequence (DNA): TGCAGCGTCCGGGACCTGGACAGGGCCTCCTACGAGCAGTACTTC.

This clonotype was seen many times. The chain is built from TRBV28 and TRBJ2-2, with TRBD1 matching over 7 bases. The CDR3 length is 14 residues. Per the germline V gene, CDR1 is MDHEN and CDR2 is SYDVKM. V lost 5 bases and J lost 4; bases outside the gene matches: 4. Here the CDR3 reads CASSRTGFTGELFF. DNA of the CDR3: TGTGCCAGCAGTAGGACAGGTTTCACCGGGGAGCTGTTTTTT.

This clonotype was found many times. J is TRBJ2-4 and V is TRBV6-5; perhaps TRBD1 as D (5 bases). V was clipped by 2 bases and J by 5 bases, with 10 bases between them. Germline lookup yields CDR1 MNHEY and CDR2 SVGAGI. The CDR3 contains 14 residues. CDR3 loop: CASSYGATENIQYF. The CDR3 nucleotides read TGTGCCAGCAGTTACGGTGCGACAGAAAACATTCAGTACTTC.

This clonotype was seen repeatedly, ten times or more. The rearrangement uses TRBV7-9 and TRBJ1-1, with unresolved D. The V end lost 3 bases, the J end lost 4 bases, and 6 bases lay between the germline ends. Germline values: CDR1 SEHNR, CDR2 FQNEAQ (reference sequence). The CDR3 runs to 12 residues. The CDR3 spells CASSFGRTEAFF. The CDR3 coding sequence is TGTGCCAGCAGCTTCGGGCGCACTGAAGCTTTCTTT.

This clonotype was observed many times. The rearrangement uses TRBV7-2 and TRBJ2-1; TRBD2 aligns across 10 bases. There are 14 residues in the CDR3. Germline CDR1 and CDR2: SGHTA and FQGNSA. The V gene end was trimmed by 2 bases and the J gene end by 7 bases; junction bases not matched to a gene: 2. CDR3 residues: CASSLLAGANEQFF. The CDR3, as DNA: TGTGCCAGCAGCTTACTAGCGGGAGCTAATGAGCAGTTCTTC.

This clonotype was seen only a few times. This chain connects TRBV28 to TRBJ2-2, with D uncertain. Germline V gives CDR1 MDHEN, CDR2 SYDVKM. Trimming took off 3 bases at V and 2 bases at J, with 10 bases between the two ends. The CDR3 totals 15 residues. CDR3 protein: CASSLDEPNTGELFF. As DNA, the CDR3 is TGTGCCAGCAGTTTGGACGAGCCTAACACCGGGGAGCTGTTTTTT.

Only one count was recorded for this clonotype. A much larger clonotype is one base distant, so this may be a read error. As the CDR3 is not closed by the conserved phenylalanine or tryptophan, this likely results from a read error. This chain uses TRBV10-3 with TRBJ2-1, with TRBD2 matching over 7 bases. Germline V lookup: CDR1 ENHRY, CDR2 SYGVKD. This CDR3 region has 14 residues. V was pared by 3 bases and J by 6 bases, with 5 bases of the junction left unmatched. The CDR3 sequence is CAISEKLALNEQFY. The DNA of the CDR3 is TGTGCCATCAGTGAAAAACTAGCGCTCAATGAGCAGTTCTAC.

This clonotype was counted between two and nine times. With a much larger clone just one base away, this may be a read error. V and J are TRBV5-1 and TRBJ2-1; 16 bases are a match to TRBD2. Germline V gives CDR1 SGHRS, CDR2 YFSETQ. After removal of 4 bases from V and 9 bases from J, the junction contained 4 bases not matched to a gene. The CDR3 is 15 residues long. This chain's CDR3 is CASSTGLAGGLEQFF. Written as DNA, the CDR3 is TGCGCCAGCAGCACGGGACTAGCGGGAGGGCTTGAGCAGTTCTTC.

This clonotype was seen more than once but under ten times. V and J are TRBV7-3 and TRBJ2-1; 14 bases align to TRBD2. The CDR3 length is 18 residues. Unmatched junction bases numbered 13, after V lost 4 bases and J lost 8 bases. Per germline, CDR1 SGHTA and CDR2 FQGTGA. As DNA, the CDR3 is TGTGCCAGCAGCTCCTTACCCCCGGGACTAGCGGGAGCGTATGAGCAGTTCTTC. The encoded protein is CASSSLPPGLAGAYEQFF.

The V and J genes are TRBV5-1 and TRBJ2-5, with TRBD1 as a possible D gene (6 bases). Trimming cost V 1 base and J 3 bases, with 22 bases left between them. Germline loops: CDR1 SGHRS, CDR2 YFSETQ. This CDR3 contains 18 residues. The CDR3 reads CASSLSWGLGVGEETQYF. The DNA of the CDR3 is TGCGCCAGCAGCTTGAGCTGGGGGCTAGGCGTAGGCGAAGAGACCCAGTACTTC.

The gene calls are TRBV7-9 and TRBJ2-7, with 10 nucleotides matching TRBD2. Germline assignment: CDR1 SEHNR and CDR2 FQNEAQ (reference sequence). The CDR3 is 14 amino acids. V was pared by 5 bases and J by 4 bases, with 5 bases of the junction left unmatched. The CDR3 protein is CASSPIAGGYEQYF. CDR3 DNA: TGTGCCAGCAGCCCGATAGCGGGAGGATACGAGCAGTACTTC.

This clonotype was seen at least ten times. This rearrangement joins TRBV29-1 to TRBJ2-3; 8 bases line up with TRBD1. The CDR3 has 15 amino acids. Germline CDR1 and CDR2: SQVTM and ANQGSEA. J was trimmed by 2 bases and V by 7 bases; bases with no gene match: 11. CDR3 region: CSASGGQGATDTQYF. The CDR3, as DNA: TGCAGCGCCTCAGGAGGGCAGGGGGCCACAGATACGCAGTATTTT.

The chain combines TRBV18 with TRBJ2-7, with 7 bases fitting TRBD2. V was pared by 8 bases and J by 0 bases, with 10 bases of the junction left unmatched. This CDR3 is built from 15 residues. Germline CDR1 is KGHSH and CDR2 is LQKENI. The CDR3 DNA sequence: TGTGCCAGCGCAAAGGAAGCGGGACGCTCCTACGAGCAGTACTTC. This gives the protein CASAKEAGRSYEQYF.

V is TRBV3-1 and J is TRBJ1-1; D not certain. Germline lookup yields CDR1 LGHDT and CDR2 YNNKEL (reference sequence). The CDR3 is made up of 13 amino acids. V was pared by 4 bases and J by 0 bases, with 6 bases between. The chain's CDR3 is CASSRRVNTEAFF. The DNA for the CDR3 is TGTGCCAGCAGCCGACGGGTGAACACTGAAGCTTTCTTT. The whole variable domain, filled in from reference TRBV3-1 and TRBJ1-1, reads DTAVSQTPKYLVTQMGNDKSIKCEQNLGHDTMYWYKQDSKKFLKIMFSYNNKELIINETVPNRFSPKSPDKAHLNLHINSLELGDSAVYFCASSRRVNTEAFFGQGTRLTVV.

This clonotype was seen only once. The CDR3 does not end in the conserved phenylalanine or tryptophan, so this is likely a read error. It is unclear where the CDR3 begins or ends on the DNA, so no DNA is shown, and the CDR3 is as TCRdb lists it. The rearrangement uses TRBV12-3 or TRBV12-4 and TRBJ1-1; the table's D call of TRBD1 was not tested on the DNA. Both ends counted, the CDR3 spans 11 residues. CDR3 residues: CASSLGSGVYV.

Here the CDR3 reads CASSLTGVGRLAKNIQYF. The CDR3 nucleotides are TGTGCCAGCAGTCTAACAGGGGTGGGGAGACTAGCCAAAAACATTCAGTACTTC. This chain links TRBV6-1 with TRBJ2-4; TRBD1 matches at 7 bases. The CDR3 is made up of 18 amino acids. In germline, CDR1 is MNHNS, CDR2 SASEGT. Trimming cost V 5 bases and J 0 bases; bases outside gene matches: 13.

This clonotype was observed a handful of times. The chain combines TRBV20-1 with TRBJ1-3, with 8 bases identical to TRBD1. Germline V gene lookup returns CDR1 DFQATT and CDR2 SNEGSKA (reference sequence). The CDR3 runs to 15 residues. The ends lost 2 bases at V and 4 bases at J; junction bases unmatched: 7. The CDR3 coding sequence is TGCAGTGCTAGACCATACAGGGGGTCCGGAAACACCATATATTTT. It translates to CSARPYRGSGNTIYF.

This clonotype was counted at least ten times. The chain has TRBV12-3 or TRBV12-4 and TRBJ2-5, with 8 bases lining up with TRBD1. This CDR3 spans 16 amino acids. V trimming: 5 bases; J trimming: 3 bases; junction bases outside the gene matches: 11. In nucleotides, the CDR3 is TGTGCCAGCAGTCCCACGGACAGGGCGACCGAAGAGACCCAGTACTTC. Amino acids: CASSPTDRATEETQYF.

The CDR3 DNA reads TGTGCCAGCAGCTTGGAATCTAGCGCCAGAGGGTACGAGCAGTACTTC. Translated, it gives CASSLESSARGYEQYF. The chain carries TRBV5-6 and TRBJ2-7; possible D gene TRBD2, 6 bases. Looked up from germline, CDR1 is SGHDT and CDR2 is YYEEEE. CDR3 length: 16 residues. Trimming cost V 0 bases and J 4 bases, with 17 bases left between them.

This clonotype was picked up many times. This sequence joins TRBV29-1 and TRBJ1-1; 7 nucleotides agree with TRBD1. The V gene's germline CDR1 is SQVTM and CDR2 ANQGSEA. The CDR3 is 14 amino acids. J was trimmed by 5 bases and V by 5 bases; bases with no gene match: 11. CDR3 in amino acids: CSVTKDRVETEAFF. The CDR3 DNA reads TGCAGCGTTACCAAAGACAGGGTTGAAACTGAAGCTTTCTTT.

The table lists this clonotype with a few counts. The chain recombines TRBV20-1 with TRBJ2-3, with 13 bases lining up with TRBD2. Per germline, CDR1 DFQATT and CDR2 SNEGSKA (reference sequence). This CDR3 has 15 residues. V dropped 6 bases and J dropped 4; count of bases not matched to a gene: 7. Here the CDR3 reads CSAPPLAGGPDTQYF. DNA for the CDR3: TGCAGTGCGCCCCCACTAGCGGGAGGGCCAGATACGCAGTATTTT.

This clonotype has just a few counts. J is TRBJ2-1 and V is TRBV11-3; D is unclear. CDR3 length: 17 residues. V lost 0 bases and J 0 bases, leaving 12 bases between the germline ends. Germline CDR1 reads SGHNT; CDR2 reads YENEEA. CDR3 sequence (DNA): TGTGCCAGCAGCTTAGAGGCCGGTTTAGGCTCCTACAATGAGCAGTTCTTC. Protein sequence: CASSLEAGLGSYNEQFF. The whole variable domain, remainder taken from reference TRBV11-3 and TRBJ2-1, is EAGVVQSPRYKIIEKKQPVAFWCNPISGHNTLYWYLQNLGQGPELLIRYENEEAVDDSQLPKDRFSAERLKGVDSTLKIQPAELGDSAVYLCASSLEAGLGSYNEQFFGPGTRLTVL.